This entry lists 17 T cell receptor beta chains sequenced from one sample in a study of human T cells and chemical hapten exposure. Specified time point: pre-sensitization, week 0. Indicated treatment: therapeutic diphenylcyclopropenone sensitization with weekly scalp DPC. TCRdb re-called the RACE reads with MiXCR, one entry per CDR3 protein. Of about 90,000 distinct CDR3 sequences listed, approximately 9% are singletons. Source: whole blood, taken in connection with sensitization to the hapten diphenylcyclopropenone (DPC). The receptor set was obtained from a man aged 35-49 years with alopecia areata. Some clones in this sample may be carry-over from other donors' samples.

The chain carries TRBV7-9 and TRBJ2-7, with 11 positions matching TRBD2. CDR1 and CDR2 from the germline V gene are SEHNR and FQNEAQ (reference sequence). With V trimmed by 0 bases and J by 0 bases, 4 bases remained unmatched. The CDR3 sequence is 17 residues long. The chain's CDR3 is CASSLARLAGSSYEQYV. CDR3 DNA: TGTGCCAGCAGCTTAGCGCGACTAGCGGGGAGCTCCTACGAGCAGTACGTC.

Ten or more counts support this clonotype. This chain connects TRBV14 to TRBJ2-1; a weak D match, TRBD2 (5 bases). The CDR3 is 14 amino acids. V lost 4 bases, J lost 5 bases, and 12 bases lay in between. The germline V gene encodes CDR1 SGHDN and CDR2 FVKESK. The CDR3 nucleotides read TGTGCCAGCAGCCGGACTTCCTTTGACAATGAGCAGTTCTTC. Its protein is CASSRTSFDNEQFF.

Ten or more counts support this clonotype. V gene TRBV6-2 or TRBV6-3 combines with J gene TRBJ2-3; D is ambiguous. The CDR3 is 15 amino acids. V lost 4 bases and J 0 bases, leaving 11 bases between the germline ends. From germline, CDR1 is MNHEY and CDR2 SVGEGT. The CDR3 coding sequence is TGTGCCAGCAGTTCAGTTGGATTAAGCACAGATACGCAGTATTTT. The encoded protein is CASSSVGLSTDTQYF.

This clonotype has a handful of counts. The chain recombines TRBV10-3 with TRBJ2-3; D is undetermined. Trimming left V 6 bases short and J 6 bases short, with 10 bases between. The germline V gene has CDR1 ENHRY and CDR2 SYGVKD. The CDR3 spans 12 residues. This CDR3 is CAISASWDTQYF. CDR3 nucleotides: TGTGCCATCAGCGCCAGTTGGGATACGCAGTATTTT.

This clonotype was seen ten or more times. The genes are TRBV6-1 and TRBJ1-5; no definite D call. Germline loops: CDR1 MNHNS, CDR2 SASEGT. Trimming cost V 8 bases and J 0 bases, with 11 bases left between them. The CDR3 is 14 amino acids. The CDR3 is CASWTVYSNQPQHF. CDR3 DNA: TGTGCCAGCTGGACGGTTTATAGCAATCAGCCCCAGCATTTT.

This clonotype was detected ten times or more. The chain is built from TRBV9 and TRBJ1-4; TRBD1 matches 7 bases. J was trimmed by 5 bases and V by 0 bases; bases with no gene match: 7. The length of the CDR3 is 16 residues. The germline V gene encodes CDR1 SGDLS and CDR2 YYNGEE. For the CDR3, the DNA is TGTGCCAGCAGCGTAGAGTGGGGCAGGGGGAATGAAAAACTGTTTTTT. This translates into CASSVEWGRGNEKLFF. The complete variable domain, with remaining parts taken from reference TRBV9 and TRBJ1-4, reads DSGVTQTPKHLITATGQRVTLRCSPRSGDLSVYWYQQSLDQGLQFLIQYYNGEERAKGNILERFSAQQFPDLHSELNLSSLELGDSALYFCASSVEWGRGNEKLFFGSGTQLSVL.

This clonotype was found many times. The rearrangement uses TRBV7-2 and TRBJ2-3, with TRBD2 matching 8 bases. Germline V gene lookup returns CDR1 SGHTA and CDR2 FQGNSA. The CDR3 is 16 amino acids. V gave up 4 bases and J gave up 2 bases; unmatched junction bases: 8. The CDR3 region is CASSSLSGTFTDTQYF. DNA for the CDR3: TGTGCCAGCAGCTCCCTTAGCGGGACCTTCACAGATACGCAGTATTTT.

This clonotype came up many times. The V call is TRBV29-1, the J call TRBJ2-3, with 9 bases lining up with TRBD2. With 4 bases clipped from V and 2 bases from J, the junction kept 7 bases outside the gene matches. The CDR3 loop spans 15 amino acids. Per germline, CDR1 SQVTM and CDR2 ANQGSEA. The CDR3 region has the DNA TGCAGCGTTGTTTACGCGGGAGGGCCCACAGATACGCAGTATTTT. Translated, it gives CSVVYAGGPTDTQYF.

This clonotype was picked up many times. The chain recombines TRBV20-1 with TRBJ1-2, with D uncertain. V was shortened by 0 bases and J by 2 bases, with 10 bases between the two germline ends. The CDR3 is made up of 14 amino acids. Looked up from germline, CDR1 is DFQATT and CDR2 is SNEGSKA (reference sequence). The CDR3 DNA follows: TGCAGTGCTAGAGATCAATGGGGAAACTATGGCTACACCTTC. It encodes CSARDQWGNYGYTF.

The table lists this clonotype with a few counts. The V and J genes are TRBV9 and TRBJ2-3; D unresolved. Trimming cost V 2 bases and J 6 bases, with 16 bases left between them. CDR1 is SGDLS and CDR2 is YYNGEE in the germline V gene. The CDR3 is 15 residues long. The CDR3 DNA reads TGTGCCAGCAGCGTCCAAGCCCCAGCCACGGATACGCAGTATTTT. Translating it yields CASSVQAPATDTQYF.

The rearrangement links TRBV6-5 to TRBJ2-3; TRBD1 aligns across 7 bases. There are 14 residues in the CDR3. Germline lookup yields CDR1 MNHEY and CDR2 SVGAGI. V shed 2 bases, J shed 4 bases, and the junction held 3 bases outside the gene matches. Here the CDR3 reads CASSYLRGSDTQYF. Here the CDR3 DNA reads TGTGCCAGCAGTTACCTCAGGGGGTCAGATACGCAGTATTTT.

This chain uses TRBV6-2 or TRBV6-3 with TRBJ2-7; D unresolved. V was pared by 2 bases and J by 2 bases, with 4 bases between. CDR1 and CDR2 from the germline V gene are MNHEY and SVGEGT. This CDR3 is built from 12 residues. CDR3 sequence reads: CASSYGPYEQYV. The CDR3 DNA is TGTGCCAGCAGTTACGGCCCCTACGAGCAGTACGTC.

This clonotype showed up just a few times. The chain links TRBV5-1 to TRBJ2-3; D uncertain. The germline V and J ends were trimmed by 6 bases and 5 bases, with 13 bases remaining between them. Germline CDR1 reads SGHRS; CDR2 reads YFSETQ. This CDR3 is 13 amino acids long. CDR3 amino acids: CASIPVGQDTQYF. The CDR3 coding sequence is TGCGCCAGCATCCCGGTGGGCCAAGATACGCAGTATTTT. Using reference TRBV5-1 and TRBJ2-3 for the parts outside the CDR3, the full variable domain is KAGVTQTPRYLIKTRGQQVTLSCSPISGHRSVSWYQQTPGQGLQFLFEYFSETQRNKGNFPGRFSGRQFSNSRSEMNVSTLELGDSALYLCASIPVGQDTQYFGPGTRLTVL.

This clonotype has just a few counts. J is TRBJ2-7 and V is TRBV29-1; 9 bases are shared with TRBD2. The length of the CDR3 is 18 residues. In germline, CDR1 is SQVTM, CDR2 ANQGSEA. Germline trimming cut 7 bases from V and 3 bases from J; bases unmatched to any gene: 22. The CDR3 reads CSGGGPKLIAGAVYEQYF. The CDR3 region has the DNA TGCAGCGGAGGTGGGCCCAAACTCATAGCGGGAGCTGTCTACGAGCAGTACTTC.

The chain couples TRBV10-3 to TRBJ2-1, with 7 nucleotides matching TRBD1. The V gene's germline CDR1 is ENHRY and CDR2 SYGVKD. J lost 9 bases, V lost 7 bases, and 15 bases had no gene match. This CDR3 has 15 amino acids. The CDR3 reads CAIKRQGADVVEQFF. The CDR3, as DNA: TGTGCCATCAAAAGACAGGGAGCCGACGTTGTTGAGCAGTTCTTC.

This clonotype was recorded many times. The genes are TRBV7-2 and TRBJ2-7; D perhaps matches TRBD1 (6 bases). The V end was cut by 3 bases, the J end by 2 bases, with 11 bases between. This CDR3 is 14 amino acids long. CDR1 is SGHTA and CDR2 is FQGNSA in the germline V gene. The CDR3 coding sequence is TGTGCCAGCAGCTTTTATTGGGGGCCCTACGAGCAGTACGTC. This translates into CASSFYWGPYEQYV.

This clonotype has at least ten counts. The CDR3, as DNA: TGTGCCAGCAGCGCGAGAACCGGGACAGGGGGCTTTCCCCAGCATTTT. This encodes CASSARTGTGGFPQHF. The chain joins TRBV7-2 to TRBJ1-5; TRBD1 matches at 12 bases. This CDR3 region has 16 residues. The trim removed 5 bases at V and 10 bases at J, leaving 12 bases unmatched. Germline loops: CDR1 SGHTA, CDR2 FQGNSA.